These T cell receptor beta chains were read from a single sample in a study of regulatory T cells in long-lasting Graves disease. TCRdb ran MiXCR on the multiplex PCR reads and lists one entry per CDR3 protein. The table records about 400,000 distinct CDR3 sequences, more than 20% of them present only once. This specimen was peripheral blood mononuclear cells (PBMCs), taken when the disease was refractory, from a patient treated with antithyroid drugs. The receptors originated from a female donor with Graves disease. The CDR3 runs from the conserved cysteine through the conserved F or W. D genes are given only for firm matches. Only part of the rows carry a size: once, few, many, or a class if the clone is expanded.

clone size: many
V gene: TRBV2
D gene: -
J gene: TRBJ2-7
CDR3 protein: CASSEMLPLVVEDEQYF
CDR3 DNA: TGTGCCAGCAGTGAAATGCTTCCCCTCGTAGTGGAAGACGAGCAGTACTTC

clone size: few
V gene: TRBV5-1
D gene: -
J gene: TRBJ1-1
CDR3 protein: CASSSGGWDLNTEAFF
CDR3 DNA: TGCGCCAGCAGCTCTGGAGGGTGGGACCTGAACACTGAAGCTTTCTTT

clone size: -
V gene: TRBV28
D gene: -
J gene: TRBJ1-2
CDR3 protein: CASSRDYILGYTF
CDR3 DNA: TGTGCCAGCAGCCGAGACTACATATTGGGCTACACCTTC

clone size: -
V gene: TRBV5-4
D gene: -
J gene: TRBJ2-7
CDR3 protein: CASSLPGAMVREQYF
CDR3 DNA: TGTGCCAGCAGCTTGCCGGGGGCCATGGTTCGGGAGCAGTACTTC

clone size: -
V gene: TRBV7-2
D gene: TRBD2
J gene: TRBJ2-7
CDR3 protein: CASSLHPGLTYEQYF
CDR3 DNA: TGTGCCAGCAGCTTACACCCGGGACTAACTTACGAGCAGTACTTC

clone size: few
V gene: TRBV20-1
D gene: -
J gene: TRBJ1-2
CDR3 protein: CSARPSGTYDGYTF
CDR3 DNA: TGCAGTGCTAGACCCTCCGGGACCTACGACGGCTACACCTTC

clone size: few
V gene: TRBV5-1
D gene: -
J gene: TRBJ1-1
CDR3 protein: CASSFERGRTEAFF
CDR3 DNA: TGCGCCAGCAGCTTCGAGAGGGGGAGGACTGAAGCTTTCTTT

clone size: -
V gene: TRBV7-2
D gene: TRBD1
J gene: TRBJ2-7
CDR3 protein: CASRAGTGTTYEQYF
CDR3 DNA: TGTGCCAGCAGAGCCGGGACAGGTACCACCTACGAGCAGTACTTC

clone size: -
V gene: TRBV5-1
D gene: -
J gene: TRBJ2-5
CDR3 protein: CASSPRGGARGETPYF
CDR3 DNA: TGCGCCAGCAGCCCCCGGGGTGGTGCCAGGGGCGAGACCCCGTACTTC

clone size: many
V gene: TRBV7-9
D gene: -
J gene: TRBJ2-7
CDR3 protein: CASSSATGLWNEQYF
CDR3 DNA: TGTGCCAGCAGCTCAGCGACGGGACTCTGGAACGAGCAGTACTTC

clone size: -
V gene: TRBV9
D gene: TRBD2
J gene: TRBJ2-7
CDR3 protein: CASGRTSGSSEQYF
CDR3 DNA: TGTGCCAGCGGACGGACTAGCGGGAGTTCCGAGCAGTACTTC

clone size: many
V gene: TRBV29-1
D gene: -
J gene: TRBJ1-2
CDR3 protein: CSVVASQFYGYTF
CDR3 DNA: TGCAGCGTTGTAGCCAGTCAATTCTATGGCTACACCTTC

clone size: -
V gene: TRBV20-1
D gene: -
J gene: TRBJ1-4
CDR3 protein: CSAPVGSEKLFF
CDR3 DNA: TGCAGTGCCCCCGTGGGGAGTGAAAAACTGTTTTTT

clone size: many
V gene: TRBV6-1
D gene: TRBD1
J gene: TRBJ2-2
CDR3 protein: CASRKDRESFRAGELFF
CDR3 DNA: TGTGCCAGCAGAAAGGACAGGGAAAGTTTTAGAGCCGGGGAGCTGTTTTTT

clone size: many
V gene: TRBV7-2
D gene: TRBD1
J gene: TRBJ2-1
CDR3 protein: CASSLDRTGVQNEQFF
CDR3 DNA: TGTGCCAGCAGCTTAGACCGGACAGGGGTGCAAAATGAGCAGTTCTTC

clone size: many
V gene: TRBV2
D gene: -
J gene: TRBJ1-6
CDR3 protein: CASNPGNPSPLHF
CDR3 DNA: TGTGCAAGCAACCCTGGAAATCCTTCACCCCTCCACTTT

clone size: many
V gene: TRBV7-2
D gene: TRBD1
J gene: TRBJ1-2
CDR3 protein: CASSSGQGAHGYTF
CDR3 DNA: TGTGCCAGCAGCTCGGGACAGGGGGCGCATGGCTACACCTTC

clone size: few
V gene: TRBV15
D gene: -
J gene: TRBJ2-2
CDR3 protein: CATSRAVGELFF
CDR3 DNA: TGTGCCACCAGCAGAGCAGTCGGGGAGCTGTTTTTT

clone size: -
V gene: TRBV20-1
D gene: TRBD2
J gene: TRBJ2-1
CDR3 protein: CSATPGTSGSNEQFF
CDR3 DNA: TGCAGTGCTACTCCCGGGACTAGCGGGAGCAATGAGCAGTTCTTC

clone size: few
V gene: TRBV28
D gene: -
J gene: TRBJ1-6
CDR3 protein: CASTGMFGSPLHF
CDR3 DNA: TGTGCCAGCACAGGGATGTTTGGTTCACCCCTCCACTTT

clone size: -
V gene: TRBV29-1
D gene: TRBD2
J gene: TRBJ2-5
CDR3 protein: CSVELAGGAETQYF
CDR3 DNA: TGCAGCGTTGAGCTAGCGGGAGGGGCAGAGACCCAGTACTTC

clone size: many
V gene: TRBV3-1
D gene: -
J gene: TRBJ1-2
CDR3 protein: CASSPTSQESGYTF
CDR3 DNA: TGTGCCAGCAGCCCCACATCACAGGAAAGTGGCTACACCTTC